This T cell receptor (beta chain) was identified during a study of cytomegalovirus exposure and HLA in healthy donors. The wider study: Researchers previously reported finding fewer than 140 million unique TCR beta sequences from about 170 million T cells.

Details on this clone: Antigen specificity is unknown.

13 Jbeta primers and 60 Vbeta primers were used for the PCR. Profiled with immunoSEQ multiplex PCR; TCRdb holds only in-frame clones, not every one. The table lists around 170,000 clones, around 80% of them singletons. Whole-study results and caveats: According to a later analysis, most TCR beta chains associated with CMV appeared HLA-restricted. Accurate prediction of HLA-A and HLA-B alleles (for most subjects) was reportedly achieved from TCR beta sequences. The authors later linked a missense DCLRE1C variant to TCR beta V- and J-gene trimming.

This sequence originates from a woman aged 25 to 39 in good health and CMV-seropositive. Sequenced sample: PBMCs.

The CDR3 spells CASSFSPTSGGFTDTQYF. In nucleotides, the CDR3 is TGTGCCAGCAGTTTCTCCCCGACTAGCGGGGGGTTCACAGATACGCAGTATTTT. The V gene is TRBV25-1, the J gene TRBJ2-3; 13 nucleotides match TRBD2. V was clipped by 5 bases and J by 2 bases; unmatched bases: 10. Germline-derived CDR1 and CDR2 are MGHDK and SYGVNS. This CDR3 has 18 amino acids. Full variable domain (outside the CDR3, taken from reference TRBV25-1 and TRBJ2-3): EADIYQTPRYLVIGTGKKITLECSQTMGHDKMYWYQQDPGMELHLIHYSYGVNSTEKGDLSSESTVSRIRTEHFPLTLESARPSHTSQYLCASSFSPTSGGFTDTQYFGPGTRLTVL.